This T cell receptor (beta chain) was sequenced for a study of neoadjuvant anti-PD-1 for oral cavity cancer. About the research overall: Around day 43, patients without progression received a fourth nivolumab dose before surgery.

TCRdb's copy holds only in-frame clones and misses some; the assay was immunoSEQ multiplex PCR. Found here are about 15,000 clones, about two thirds of them singletons; the top ten hold 2.6%. The CDR3 is 15 amino acids. The germline V gene encodes CDR1 MGHRA and CDR2 YSYEKL. Blood cells were analyzed directly, without culture or expansion. The sample was PBMCs, taken before nivolumab (anti-PD-1) treatment. The clonotype comes from a person between 35 and 79 years old with oral cavity squamous cell carcinoma. J is TRBJ2-5 and V is TRBV4-1, with 8 bases that match TRBD2. The better agreement between TRBJ2-7 and the DNA end casts doubt on the J call. The CDR3 loop reads CASSQPAGGSYEQYF. Written as DNA, the CDR3 is TGCGCCAGCAGCCAACCCGCGGGGGGATCGTACGAGCAGTACTTC.